These 27 T cell receptor beta chains were all obtained from the same sample, sequenced in a study of radiotherapy plus CTLA-4 blockade in lung cancer. TCRdb's table, derived via immunoSEQ multiplex PCR, lists solely in-frame clones and lacks some. The data contain 45,000 to 75,000 clones, over 65% of them singletons. The specimen was peripheral blood, collected from a patient treated with radiotherapy plus ipilimumab. These receptors were obtained from a human donor with non-small cell lung cancer who had a partial response to radiotherapy plus ipilimumab.

The rearrangement joins TRBV6-5 to TRBJ1-3, with D perhaps TRBD1 (5 bases). This CDR3 region has 16 residues. V was pared by 0 bases and J by 0 bases, with 9 bases between. The V gene's germline CDR1 is MNHEY and CDR2 SVGAGI. The CDR3 DNA follows: TGTGCCAGCAGTTACTCGGGGGGGGACTCTGGAAACACCATATATTTT. Its translation is CASSYSGGDSGNTIYF.

This rearrangement joins TRBV6-5 to TRBJ1-1; D gene ambiguous. Trimming shortened V by 1 base and J by 3 bases, and 6 bases separated the two germline ends. CDR3 length equals 13 residues. The germline V gene has CDR1 MNHEY and CDR2 SVGAGI. CDR3 sequence: CASSYYLDTEAFF. CDR3 coding DNA: TGTGCCAGCAGTTACTATCTAGACACTGAAGCTTTCTTT.

The chain employs TRBV7-8 and TRBJ2-2, with TRBD1 matching over 10 bases. CDR3 length: 20 residues. CDR1 SGHVS and CDR2 FQNEAQ come from the germline V gene. V lost 7 bases and J lost 7; bases outside the gene matches: 24. Here the CDR3 reads CASTDGGEVQTGGKNGELFF. The CDR3 DNA is TGTGCCAGCACCGATGGTGGTGAAGTCCAGACAGGGGGCAAAAACGGGGAGCTGTTTTTT.

The rearrangement links TRBV11-2 to TRBJ2-7; D remains ambiguous. The CDR3 runs to 12 residues. The germline V and J ends were trimmed by 2 bases and 1 base, with 3 bases remaining between them. CDR1 SGHAT and CDR2 FQNNGV come from the germline V gene. Written as DNA, the CDR3 is TGTGCCAGCAGCTTACGTTCCTACGAGCAGTACTTC. Protein product: CASSLRSYEQYF.

This clone was observed a handful of times. The chain links TRBV5-6 to TRBJ1-6; possibly TRBD1 for D (5 bases). The germline V gene encodes CDR1 SGHDT and CDR2 YYEEEE. Trimming pared 0 bases from V and 10 bases from J, leaving 17 bases between. The CDR3 spans 16 residues. The CDR3 nucleotides read TGTGCCAGCAGCTTGGTAGTCGGCAGGGTTGGGTCACCCCTCCACTTT. Its translation: CASSLVVGRVGSPLHF.

V is TRBV7-7 and J is TRBJ2-5, with D unclear. Trimming shortened V by 5 bases and J by 6 bases, and 16 bases separated the two germline ends. CDR1 and CDR2 (germline): SSHAT, FNYEAQ (reference sequence). This CDR3 region has 14 residues. The CDR3 DNA follows: TGTGCCAGCAGCCCCCCTGGGTGGGCCCAGACCCAGTACTTC. Amino acid sequence: CASSPPGWAQTQYF.

This chain uses TRBV27 with TRBJ2-1; maybe TRBD2 (7 bases). V was clipped by 2 bases and J by 7 bases, with 15 bases between them. CDR1 and CDR2 (germline): MNHEY, SMNVEV (reference sequence). The CDR3 has 15 amino acids. CDR3 amino acids: CASSLRGAHVNEQFF. The CDR3 region has the DNA TGTGCCAGCAGTTTACGGGGGGCGCACGTAAATGAGCAGTTCTTC.

This chain links TRBV4-1 with TRBJ2-7; the match to TRBD2 covers 7 bases. The CDR3 sequence is 16 residues long. Germline-derived CDR1 and CDR2 are MGHRA and YSYEKL. Trimming at V came to 3 bases and at J to 2 bases, leaving 10 bases not matched to a gene. The CDR3 protein is CASSHVGLAVTYEQYF. The CDR3, as DNA: TGCGCCAGCAGCCATGTTGGGCTAGCGGTTACCTACGAGCAGTACTTC.

This chain connects TRBV2 to TRBJ1-5; tentative D call: TRBD1 (5 bases). The CDR3 sequence is 14 residues long. The V gene lost 6 bases and the J gene lost 5 bases, with 14 bases spanning the gap. Germline-derived CDR1 and CDR2 are SNHLY and FYNNEI. The CDR3 region is CASRARTGDQPQHF. Written as DNA, the CDR3 is TGTGCCAGCAGAGCCCGGACGGGGGATCAGCCCCAGCATTTT. The variable domain in full, with the rest retrieved from reference TRBV2 and TRBJ1-5, is EPEVTQTPSHQVTQMGQEVILRCVPISNHLYFYWYRQILGQKVEFLVSFYNNEISEKSEIFDDQFSVERPDGSNFTLKIRSTKLEDSAMYFCASRARTGDQPQHFGDGTRLSIL.

This rearrangement joins TRBV4-2 to TRBJ2-7; D uncertain. Germline CDR1 reads LGHNA; CDR2 reads YNFKEQ. The CDR3 has 14 residues. Deletions cut 0 bases from V and 4 bases from J, with 10 bases between. CDR3: CASSQDLGGYEQYF. The CDR3 DNA sequence: TGTGCCAGCAGCCAAGATCTTGGCGGTTACGAGCAGTACTTC.

The CDR3 coding sequence is TGTGCCAGTAGCTTTACCCCCCGGACTAGCGGGGGCCTCAGCTCCTACGAGCAGTACTTC. Encoded protein: CASSFTPRTSGGLSSYEQYF. The genes are TRBV19 and TRBJ2-7; 13 bases align to TRBD2. V lost 6 bases, J lost 0 bases, and 17 bases stayed unmatched. Per the germline V gene, CDR1 is LNHDA and CDR2 is SQIVND (reference sequence). The CDR3 length is 20 residues.

The V and J genes are TRBV4-3 and TRBJ1-3, with D tentatively TRBD1 (6 bases). V was cut by 1 base and J by 0 bases, with 10 bases left in between. CDR3 length: 16 residues. Germline V CDR1 and CDR2: LGHNA, YSLEER. Here the CDR3 reads CASSQGTASSGNTIYF. The DNA of the CDR3 is TGCGCCAGCAGCCAAGGGACAGCCAGCTCTGGAAACACCATATATTTT.

The V call is TRBV5-4, the J call TRBJ2-5; D is unresolved. V lost 2 bases to trimming and J lost 1 base, with 12 bases between them. This CDR3 has 15 residues. Germline CDR1 reads SGHNT; CDR2 reads YYREEE (reference sequence). The CDR3: CASSFLSTAQETQYF. CDR3 in DNA: TGTGCCAGCAGCTTTCTTTCTACAGCCCAAGAGACCCAGTACTTC.

The chain joins TRBV5-6 to TRBJ2-3, with D perhaps TRBD1 (6 bases). Trimming took 4 bases from V and 2 from J, leaving 11 bases between them. This CDR3 spans 14 amino acids. Germline CDR1 and CDR2: SGHDT and YYEEEE. CDR3 nucleotides: TGTGCCAGCAGCGACAGGTCAGTCACAGATACGCAGTATTTT. Translated, it gives CASSDRSVTDTQYF.

J is TRBJ2-7 and V is TRBV28; weak D call: TRBD2 (6 bases). Trimming stripped 2 bases from V and 4 bases from J, with 12 bases between. The CDR3 totals 14 residues. The germline CDR1 and CDR2 sequences are MDHEN and SYDVKM. The CDR3: CASSLSPGGYEQYF. The CDR3 DNA is TGTGCCAGCAGTTTAAGCCCCGGAGGGTACGAGCAGTACTTC. Variable domain in full (rest from reference TRBV28 and TRBJ2-7): DVKVTQSSRYLVKRTGEKVFLECVQDMDHENMFWYRQDPGLGLRLIYFSYDVKMKEKGDIPEGYSVSREKKERFSLILESASTNQTSMYLCASSLSPGGYEQYFGPGTRLTVT.

This chain uses TRBV11-1 with TRBJ2-2; D remains ambiguous. The length of the CDR3 is 11 residues. The V and J ends lost 3 bases and 7 bases respectively, with 3 bases between them. Germline CDR1 and CDR2: SGHAT and FQDESV (reference sequence). The CDR3 protein is CASSFIGELFF. The CDR3 coding sequence is TGTGCCAGCAGCTTTATCGGGGAGCTGTTTTTT.

The chain uses TRBV5-1 and TRBJ2-4, with 11 bases identical to TRBD2. The CDR3 length is 17 residues. Germline CDR1 reads SGHRS; CDR2 reads YFSETQ. The J segment lost 6 bases and the V segment lost 3 bases, leaving 11 bases of the junction unmatched. The CDR3 region is CASSSGLAGGRTNIQYF. In nucleotides, the CDR3 is TGCGCCAGCAGCTCGGGGCTAGCGGGGGGAAGGACAAACATTCAGTACTTC. Combining the CDR3 with reference TRBV5-1 and TRBJ2-4 gives the whole variable domain KAGVTQTPRYLIKTRGQQVTLSCSPISGHRSVSWYQQTPGQGLQFLFEYFSETQRNKGNFPGRFSGRQFSNSRSEMNVSTLELGDSALYLCASSSGLAGGRTNIQYFGAGTRLSVL.

This sequence joins TRBV7-8 and TRBJ1-2, with D possibly TRBD1 on 6 matching bases. The CDR3 covers 16 residues. Trimming left V 1 base short and J 1 base short, with 13 bases between. Germline V lookup: CDR1 SGHVS, CDR2 FQNEAQ. CDR3 loop: CASSLGGDRNNYGYTF. CDR3 coding DNA: TGTGCCAGCAGCTTAGGGGGCGACAGGAATAACTATGGCTACACCTTC.

This clone was counted once. This chain uses TRBV28 with TRBJ2-7; possible D gene TRBD2, 6 bases. The germline V and J ends were trimmed by 7 bases and 4 bases, with 17 bases remaining between them. Germline CDR1 MDHEN, CDR2 SYDVKM. The CDR3 has 14 residues. The CDR3 DNA is TGTGCCAGCATCCCTCGGGGGTTCGGTTACGAGCAGTACTTC. As protein: CASIPRGFGYEQYF.

This clone was seen a single time. The chain has TRBV7-9 and TRBJ1-1; a weak D match, TRBD1 (6 bases). Trimming took off 9 bases at V and 3 bases at J, with 8 bases between the two ends. This CDR3 comprises 11 residues. Germline CDR1 SEHNR, CDR2 FQNEAQ (reference sequence). CDR3 loop: CASEGDTEAFF. The CDR3 DNA is TGTGCCAGTGAGGGGGACACTGAAGCTTTCTTT.

This clone was detected only once. J is TRBJ2-2 and V is TRBV11-1, with D hard to call. This CDR3 comprises 16 residues. V shed 3 bases and J shed 5 bases, with 16 bases lying between them. Germline V gene lookup returns CDR1 SGHAT and CDR2 FQDESV (reference sequence). In DNA, the CDR3 is TGTGCCAGCAGCTTGGCCGACCCAGGTGTTACCGGGGAGCTGTTTTTT. It specifies CASSLADPGVTGELFF.

V usage is TRBV6-5 and J usage is TRBJ1-2; 8 bases map to TRBD1. The J segment lost 8 bases and the V segment lost 0 bases, leaving 8 bases of the junction unmatched. Germline CDR1 reads MNHEY; CDR2 reads SVGAGI. This CDR3 spans 15 amino acids. The CDR3 bases are TGTGCCAGCAGTTACTCTGGCAGGGACAGGCGCGGCTACACCTTC. This codes for CASSYSGRDRRGYTF.

This chain links TRBV9 with TRBJ2-7, with 11 bases that match TRBD2. Germline V gives CDR1 SGDLS, CDR2 YYNGEE. The CDR3 covers 18 residues. J was trimmed by 0 bases and V by 3 bases; bases with no gene match: 11. The CDR3 spells CASSADSSGGTHSYEQYF. For the CDR3, the DNA is TGTGCCAGCAGCGCGGATTCTAGCGGGGGGACCCACTCCTACGAGCAGTACTTC. The full variable domain, completed using reference TRBV9 and TRBJ2-7, is DSGVTQTPKHLITATGQRVTLRCSPRSGDLSVYWYQQSLDQGLQFLIQYYNGEERAKGNILERFSAQQFPDLHSELNLSSLELGDSALYFCASSADSSGGTHSYEQYFGPGTRLTVT.

The chain carries TRBV11-2 and TRBJ2-1; 10 nucleotides agree with TRBD2. CDR1 and CDR2 from the germline V gene are SGHAT and FQNNGV. Trimming took 1 base from V and 7 from J; bases not matched to a gene: 7. The CDR3 consists of 16 residues. CDR3 in DNA: TGTGCCAGCAGCTTAGTAAGCGGGGGGGCTGGGAATGAGCAGTTCTTC. Protein product: CASSLVSGGAGNEQFF.

The V call is TRBV27, the J call TRBJ2-3; 7 nucleotides align to TRBD2. Germline V gene data show CDR1 as MNHEY and CDR2 as SMNVEV (reference sequence). V shed 3 bases and J 2 bases; nucleotides not matched to a gene: 5. CDR3 length equals 15 residues. The DNA of the CDR3 is TGTGCCAGCAGTTTCTCGGGGGGTACCACAGATACGCAGTATTTT. This codes for CASSFSGGTTDTQYF.

The rearrangement links TRBV5-5 to TRBJ2-7, with TRBD1 matching over 9 bases. The germline V gene has CDR1 SGHKS and CDR2 YYEKEE (reference sequence). Unmatched junction bases numbered 6, after V lost 0 bases and J lost 5 bases. This CDR3 is built from 15 residues. CDR3 nucleotide sequence: TGTGCCAGCAGCTTGGGGGCGGACAGGGGCCACGAGCAGTACTTC. Its protein product is CASSLGADRGHEQYF.

CDR3 DNA: TGTGCCAGCAGCCAAGTACGGGACACTGAAGCTTTCTTT. Amino acid sequence: CASSQVRDTEAFF. V and J are TRBV4-2 and TRBJ1-1, with no clear D. The germline V and J ends were trimmed by 1 base and 3 bases, with 6 bases remaining between them. CDR1 and CDR2 from the germline V gene are LGHNA and YNFKEQ. CDR3 size: 13 residues.